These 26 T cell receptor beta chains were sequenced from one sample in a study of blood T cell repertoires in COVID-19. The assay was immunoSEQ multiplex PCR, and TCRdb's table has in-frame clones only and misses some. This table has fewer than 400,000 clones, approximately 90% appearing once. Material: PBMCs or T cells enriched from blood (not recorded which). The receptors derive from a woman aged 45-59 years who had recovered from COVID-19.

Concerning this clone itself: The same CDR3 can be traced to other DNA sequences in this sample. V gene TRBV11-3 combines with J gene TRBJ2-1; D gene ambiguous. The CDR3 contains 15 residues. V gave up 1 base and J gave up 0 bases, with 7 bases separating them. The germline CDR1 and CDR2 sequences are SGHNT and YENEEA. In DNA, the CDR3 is TGTGCCAGCAGCTTAGGTCGCAGCTCCTACAATGAGCAGTTCTTC. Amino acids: CASSLGRSSYNEQFF.

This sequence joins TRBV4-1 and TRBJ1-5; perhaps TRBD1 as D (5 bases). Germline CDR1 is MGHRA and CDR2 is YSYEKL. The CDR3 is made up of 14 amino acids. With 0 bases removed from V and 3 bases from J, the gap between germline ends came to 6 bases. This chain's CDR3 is CASSQDRVNQPQHF. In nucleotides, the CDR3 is TGCGCCAGCAGCCAAGACAGGGTCAATCAGCCCCAGCATTTT.

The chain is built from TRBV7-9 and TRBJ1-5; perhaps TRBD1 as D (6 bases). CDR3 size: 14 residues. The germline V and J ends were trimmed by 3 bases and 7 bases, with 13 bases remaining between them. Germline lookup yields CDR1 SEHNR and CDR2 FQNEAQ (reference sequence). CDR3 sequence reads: CASSLGALGQPQHF. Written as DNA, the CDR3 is TGTGCCAGCAGCTTGGGGGCCTTGGGACAGCCCCAGCATTTT.

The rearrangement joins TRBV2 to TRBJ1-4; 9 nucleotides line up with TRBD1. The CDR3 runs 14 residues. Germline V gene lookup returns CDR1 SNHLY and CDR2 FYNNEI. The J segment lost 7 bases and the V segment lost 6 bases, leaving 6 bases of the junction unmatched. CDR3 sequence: CASSGQGIIEKLFF. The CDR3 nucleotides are TGTGCCAGCAGCGGACAGGGGATAATTGAAAAACTGTTTTTT.

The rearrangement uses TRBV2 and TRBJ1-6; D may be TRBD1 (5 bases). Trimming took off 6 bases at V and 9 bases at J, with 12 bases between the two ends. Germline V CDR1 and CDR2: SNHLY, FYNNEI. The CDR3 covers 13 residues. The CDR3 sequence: CASRKDTGSPLHF. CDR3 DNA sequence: TGTGCCAGCAGGAAGGACACGGGTTCACCCCTCCACTTT.

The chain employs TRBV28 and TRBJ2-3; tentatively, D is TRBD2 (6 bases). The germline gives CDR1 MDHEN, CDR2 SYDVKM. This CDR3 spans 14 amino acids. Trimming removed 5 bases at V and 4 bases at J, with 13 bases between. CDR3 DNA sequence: TGTGCCAGCAGTCCCACGGGAGTTGCAGATACGCAGTATTTT. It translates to CASSPTGVADTQYF.

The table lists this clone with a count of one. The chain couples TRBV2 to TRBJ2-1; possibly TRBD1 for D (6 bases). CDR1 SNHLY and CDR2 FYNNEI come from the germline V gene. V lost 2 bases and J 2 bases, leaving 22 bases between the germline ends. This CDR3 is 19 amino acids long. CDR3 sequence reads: CASSETVLSEGDAYNEQFF. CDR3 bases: TGTGCCAGCAGTGAAACGGTGCTGAGTGAGGGGGATGCCTACAATGAGCAGTTCTTC. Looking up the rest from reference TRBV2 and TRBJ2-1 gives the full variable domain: EPEVTQTPSHQVTQMGQEVILRCVPISNHLYFYWYRQILGQKVEFLVSFYNNEISEKSEIFDDQFSVERPDGSNFTLKIRSTKLEDSAMYFCASSETVLSEGDAYNEQFFGPGTRLTVL.

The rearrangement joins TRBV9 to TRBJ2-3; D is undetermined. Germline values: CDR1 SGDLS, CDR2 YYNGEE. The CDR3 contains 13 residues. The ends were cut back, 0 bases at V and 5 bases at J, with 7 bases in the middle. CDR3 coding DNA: TGTGCCAGCAGCGTAGTCGGGTTAGATACGCAGTATTTT. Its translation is CASSVVGLDTQYF.

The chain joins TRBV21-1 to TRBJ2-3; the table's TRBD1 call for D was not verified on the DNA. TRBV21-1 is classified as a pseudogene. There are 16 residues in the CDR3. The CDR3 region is CASSKDGSSSTDTQYF. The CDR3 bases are TGTGCCAGCAGCAAAGATGGCAGTTCTAGCACAGATACGCAGTATTTT.

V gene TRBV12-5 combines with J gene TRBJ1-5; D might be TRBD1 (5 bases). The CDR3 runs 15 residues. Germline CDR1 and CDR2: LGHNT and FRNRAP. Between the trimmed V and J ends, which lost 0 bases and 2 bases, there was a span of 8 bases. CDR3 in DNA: TGTGCTAGTGGTTTGGTAGGAGGGGGCAATCAGCCCCAGCATTTT. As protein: CASGLVGGGNQPQHF.

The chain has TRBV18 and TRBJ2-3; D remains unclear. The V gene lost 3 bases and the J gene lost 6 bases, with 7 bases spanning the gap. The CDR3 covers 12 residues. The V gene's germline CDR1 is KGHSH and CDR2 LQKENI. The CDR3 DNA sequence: TGTGCCAGCTCACCGAATCGGGATACGCAGTATTTT. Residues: CASSPNRDTQYF.

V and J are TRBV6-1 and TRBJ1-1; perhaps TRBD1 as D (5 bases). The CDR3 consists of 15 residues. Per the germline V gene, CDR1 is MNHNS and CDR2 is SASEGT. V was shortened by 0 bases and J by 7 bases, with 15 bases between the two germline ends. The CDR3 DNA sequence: TGTGCCAGCAGTGAAGCGTTGGGGCGTTCTTATGAAGCTTTCTTT. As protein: CASSEALGRSYEAFF.

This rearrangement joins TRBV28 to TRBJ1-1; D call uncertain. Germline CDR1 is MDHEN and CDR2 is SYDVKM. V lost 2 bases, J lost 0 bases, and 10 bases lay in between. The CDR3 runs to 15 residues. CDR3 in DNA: TGTGCCAGCAGTTTAGTCTCTTACATGAACACTGAAGCTTTCTTT. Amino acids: CASSLVSYMNTEAFF.

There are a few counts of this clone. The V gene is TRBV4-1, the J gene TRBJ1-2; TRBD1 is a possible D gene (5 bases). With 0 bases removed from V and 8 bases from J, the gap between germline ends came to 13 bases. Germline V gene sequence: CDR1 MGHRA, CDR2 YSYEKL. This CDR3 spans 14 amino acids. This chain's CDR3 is CASSQDAGTRGYTF. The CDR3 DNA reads TGCGCCAGCAGCCAAGATGCGGGGACGAGGGGCTACACCTTC.

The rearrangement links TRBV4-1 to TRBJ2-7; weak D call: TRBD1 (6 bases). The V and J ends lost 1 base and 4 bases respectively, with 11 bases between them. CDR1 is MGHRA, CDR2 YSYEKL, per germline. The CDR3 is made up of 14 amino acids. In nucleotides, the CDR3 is TGCGCCAGCAGCCAAGGTTCACAGGGATACGAGCAGTACTTC. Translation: CASSQGSQGYEQYF.

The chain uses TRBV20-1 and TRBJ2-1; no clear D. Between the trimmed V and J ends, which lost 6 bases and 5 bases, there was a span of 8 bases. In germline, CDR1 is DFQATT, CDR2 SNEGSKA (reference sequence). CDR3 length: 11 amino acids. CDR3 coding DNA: TGCAGTGCAAAACAAAACAATGAGCAGTTCTTC. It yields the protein CSAKQNNEQFF.

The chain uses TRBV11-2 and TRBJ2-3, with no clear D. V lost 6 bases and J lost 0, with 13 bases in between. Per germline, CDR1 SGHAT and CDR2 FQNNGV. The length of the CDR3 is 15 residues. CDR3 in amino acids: CASSLIRSSTDTQYF. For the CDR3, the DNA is TGTGCCAGCAGTCTGATCAGGTCTAGCACAGATACGCAGTATTTT.

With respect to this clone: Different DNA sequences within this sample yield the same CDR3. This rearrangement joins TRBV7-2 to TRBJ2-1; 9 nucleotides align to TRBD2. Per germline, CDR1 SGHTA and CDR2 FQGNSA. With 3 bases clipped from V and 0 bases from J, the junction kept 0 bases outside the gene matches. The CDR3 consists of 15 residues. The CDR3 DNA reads TGTGCCAGCAGCTTTAGCGGGAGCTCCTACAATGAGCAGTTCTTC. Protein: CASSFSGSSYNEQFF.

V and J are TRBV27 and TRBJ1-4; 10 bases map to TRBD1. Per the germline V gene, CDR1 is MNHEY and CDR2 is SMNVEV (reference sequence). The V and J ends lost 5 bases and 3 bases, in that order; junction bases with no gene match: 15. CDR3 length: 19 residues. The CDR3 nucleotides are TGTGCCAGCAGTCTTCCGGGACAGGGAGGACAGGGGGCTAATGAAAAACTGTTTTTT. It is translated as CASSLPGQGGQGANEKLFF.

For the CDR3, the DNA is TGCGCCAGCAGTCAATGGAAAAGGGAGGACCCCCACACTGAAGCTTTCTTT. It is translated as CASSQWKREDPHTEAFF. The rearrangement links TRBV23-1 to TRBJ1-1; the D is unclear. TRBV23-1 is an ORF; its function is uncertain. This CDR3 comprises 17 residues. Trimming cost V 1 base and J 3 bases, with 18 bases left between them.

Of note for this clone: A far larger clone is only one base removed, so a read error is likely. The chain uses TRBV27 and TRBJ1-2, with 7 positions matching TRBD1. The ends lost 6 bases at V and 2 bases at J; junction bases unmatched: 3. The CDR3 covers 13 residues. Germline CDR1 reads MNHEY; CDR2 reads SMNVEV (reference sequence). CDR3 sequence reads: CASSQTGNYGYTF. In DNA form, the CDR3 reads TGTGCCAGCAGCCAGACAGGGAACTATGGCTACACCTTC.

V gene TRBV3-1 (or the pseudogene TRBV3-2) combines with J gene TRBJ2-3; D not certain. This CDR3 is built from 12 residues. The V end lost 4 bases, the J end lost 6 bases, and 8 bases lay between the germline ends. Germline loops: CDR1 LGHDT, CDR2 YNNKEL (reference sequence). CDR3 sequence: CASSPFRDTQYF. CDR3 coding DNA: TGTGCCAGCAGCCCTTTCCGGGATACGCAGTATTTT.

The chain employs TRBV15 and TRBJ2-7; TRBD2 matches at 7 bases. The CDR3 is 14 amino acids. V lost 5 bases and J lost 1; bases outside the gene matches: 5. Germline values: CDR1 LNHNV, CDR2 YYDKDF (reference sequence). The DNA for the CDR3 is TGTGCCACCAGCCATTTGGGGGGGTCCTACGAGCAGTACTTC. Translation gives CATSHLGGSYEQYF.

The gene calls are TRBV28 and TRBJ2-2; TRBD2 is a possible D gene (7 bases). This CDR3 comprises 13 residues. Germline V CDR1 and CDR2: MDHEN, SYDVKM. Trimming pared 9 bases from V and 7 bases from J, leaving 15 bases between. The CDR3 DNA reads TGTGCCAGTGGAGGGGGGGCCATCGGGGAGCTGTTTTTT. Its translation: CASGGGAIGELFF. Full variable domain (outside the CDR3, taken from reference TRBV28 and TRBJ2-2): DVKVTQSSRYLVKRTGEKVFLECVQDMDHENMFWYRQDPGLGLRLIYFSYDVKMKEKGDIPEGYSVSREKKERFSLILESASTNQTSMYLCASGGGAIGELFFGEGSRLTVL.

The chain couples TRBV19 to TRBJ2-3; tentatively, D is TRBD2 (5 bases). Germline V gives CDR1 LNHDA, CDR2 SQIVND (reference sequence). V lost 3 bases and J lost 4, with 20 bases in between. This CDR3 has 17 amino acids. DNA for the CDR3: TGTGCCAGTAGTATGTTCCGGGGAGCGGCGGACGCAGATACGCAGTATTTT. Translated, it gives CASSMFRGAADADTQYF.

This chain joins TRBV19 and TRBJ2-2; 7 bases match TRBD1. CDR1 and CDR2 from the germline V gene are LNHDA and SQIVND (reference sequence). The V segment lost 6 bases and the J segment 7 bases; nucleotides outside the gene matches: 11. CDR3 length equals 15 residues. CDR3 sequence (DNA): TGTGCCAGTAGCTCGAACAGGGGCAGGGGCGGGGAGCTGTTTTTT. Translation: CASSSNRGRGGELFF. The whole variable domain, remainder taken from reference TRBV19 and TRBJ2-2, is DGGITQSPKYLFRKEGQNVTLSCEQNLNHDAMYWYRQDPGQGLRLIYYSQIVNDFQKGDIAEGYSVSREKKESFPLTVTSAQKNPTAFYLCASSSNRGRGGELFFGEGSRLTVL.